This TCR beta chain is drawn from a study of OX40 agonist ivuxolimab in advanced cancers. The CDR3 consists of 15 residues. Germline V gene data show CDR1 as GTSNPN and CDR2 as SVGIG (reference sequence). The V gene lost 2 bases and the J gene lost 4 bases, with 17 bases spanning the gap. This table comes from immunoSEQ multiplex PCR, and its TCRdb copy is limited to in-frame clones, with some not included. The table shows around 53,000 clones, with 84% occurring only once. The gene calls are TRBV30 and TRBJ1-2; maybe TRBD1 (6 bases). The source of this sequence is an adult with an advanced solid tumor such as melanoma, head and neck, liver or kidney cancer. Sequences were derived from CD4+ or CD8+ T cells sorted from blood, sampled in a trial of the OX40 agonist ivuxolimab. CDR3: CAWSRPGARGYGYTF. CDR3 nucleotides: TGTGCCTGGAGTCGCCCGGGGGCGCGAGGCTATGGCTACACCTTC.